This is a list of T cell receptor beta chains from one sample in a study of blood T cells in healthy people across ages. One entry per CDR3 protein results from TCRdb running MiXCR on the 5' RACE reads. The repertoire holds about 570,000 distinct CDR3 sequences, 25% to 30% seen once, with under 20% in the top ten. Specimen: blood. Receptor source: a woman in her 70s in good health. The CDR3 runs from the conserved cysteine through the conserved F or W. The D gene is left open where the match is weak. Some rows mark clone size as missing; the rest say once, few, many or name a class of expanded clone.

TRBJ1-4	TRBV18	TRBD1	few	TGTGCCAGCTCACCAGTTGCACAGGGGAGTGAAAAACTGTTTTTT	CASSPVAQGSEKLFF
TRBJ2-1	TRBV3-1	-	-	TGTGCCCCCTCAAGACGGGGCACCTACAATGAGCAGTTCTTC	CAPSRRGTYNEQFF
TRBJ2-3	TRBV29-1	TRBD1	-	TGCAGCGGCCGAAGACAGGGATGGACAGATACGCAGTATTTT	CSGRRQGWTDTQYF
TRBJ1-2	TRBV3-1	-	few	TGTGCCAGCAGCCAAAACCCTACCCACAACTATGGCTACACCTTC	CASSQNPTHNYGYTF
TRBJ2-7	TRBV29-1	-	-	TGCAGCGTCCAAAGGCCGAATAAAGGGGCCTACGAGCAGTACTTC	CSVQRPNKGAYEQYF
TRBJ2-7	TRBV9	TRBD1	many	TGTGCCAGCAGCGGACAGGGTCAGTCCTACGAGCAGTACTTC	CASSGQGQSYEQYF
TRBJ2-1	TRBV5-1	TRBD1	few	TGCGCCAGCTTCCCGGGACAGACCTTCAATGAGCAGTTCTTC	CASFPGQTFNEQFF
TRBJ2-5	TRBV6-2/TRBV6-3	TRBD1	many	TGTGCCAGCAGTTACTTGGTTGGACAGGGAGAGACCCAGTACTTC	CASSYLVGQGETQYF
TRBJ1-1	TRBV20-1	TRBD1	-	TGCAGTGCTAGAGATGGTGGACAGGGAAACACTGAAGCTTTCTTT	CSARDGGQGNTEAFF
TRBJ2-6	TRBV11-2	-	-	TGTGCCAGCAGCTTAGATCTAAGGGCCTCTGGGGCCAACGTCCTGACTTTC	CASSLDLRASGANVLTF
TRBJ1-1	TRBV29-1	TRBD1	-	TGCAGCGTTGATTCCAGGGGGTACACTGAAGCTTTCTTT	CSVDSRGYTEAFF
TRBJ1-2	TRBV7-9	-	few	TGTGCCAGCAGCTTAGAGGGAGGGAATGGCTACACCTTC	CASSLEGGNGYTF
TRBJ1-5	TRBV6-2/TRBV6-3	-	-	TGTGCCAGCAGTTACTCGGGGGGAAGCCAGCCCCAGCATTTT	CASSYSGGSQPQHF
TRBJ2-3	TRBV12-3/TRBV12-4	-	-	TGTGCCGCCAGGGACTTCAACACAGATACGCAGTATTTT	CAARDFNTDTQYF
TRBJ2-5	TRBV25-1	-	-	TGTGCCAACCCCGAGGGGAAGGAAGAGACCCAGTACTTC	CANPEGKEETQYF
TRBJ1-1	TRBV7-9	TRBD1	few	TGTGCCAGCAGCCTCGGACAGGGGGAAGCTTTCTTT	CASSLGQGEAFF
TRBJ2-1	TRBV9	-	few	TGTGCCAGCAGCCTGAGCCCAGTGCCGGATGAGCAGTTCTTC	CASSLSPVPDEQFF
TRBJ2-3	TRBV5-1	TRBD2	few	TGCGCCAGCAGCGGGGGAGGGCTAACTAACACAGATACGCAGTATTTT	CASSGGGLTNTDTQYF
TRBJ2-2	TRBV7-8	-	once	TGTGCCAGCAGCCTACGTTTCGGAGAGGCGAACACCGGGGAGCTGTTTTTT	CASSLRFGEANTGELFF
TRBJ2-1	TRBV5-1	-	few	TGCGCCAGCAGCTTGGGAGGTCCGTGGGACGGGGAGCAGTTCTTC	CASSLGGPWDGEQFF
TRBJ1-2	TRBV2	-	once	TGTGCCAGCTTCGCCAGAGGGGATGGCTACACCTTC	CASFARGDGYTF
TRBJ2-1	TRBV12-3/TRBV12-4	-	few	TGTGCCAGCTCCCGTGGGGGGCGGGGGCATGTAAATGAGCAGTTCTTC	CASSRGGRGHVNEQFF
TRBJ1-3	TRBV5-1	-	-	TGCGCCAGCAGCTTAACCCGGAACTCTGGAAACACCATATATTTT	CASSLTRNSGNTIYF
TRBJ2-7	TRBV9	TRBD1	few	TGTGCCAGCAGCGTAGGGGACAGGGGTTCCGAGCAGTACTTC	CASSVGDRGSEQYF
TRBJ2-7	TRBV20-1	TRBD1	few	TGCAGTGCAGAGAAGGGACAGGGGTTTGGCGAGCAGTACTTC	CSAEKGQGFGEQYF
TRBJ1-2	TRBV3-1	-	-	TGTGCCAGCAGCCACTTAGGGGACAACTATGGCTACACCTTC	CASSHLGDNYGYTF
TRBJ2-5	TRBV5-4	TRBD1	-	TGTGCCAGCAGCTTTTTGACAGGGGCCATACAAGAGACCCAGTACTTC	CASSFLTGAIQETQYF
TRBJ2-7	TRBV28	-	few	TGTGCCAGCAGTTTAACACCCAGGCGAGGGGTCTACGAGCAGTACTTC	CASSLTPRRGVYEQYF
TRBJ1-1	TRBV3-1	-	few	TGTGCCAGCAGCCAAGATGTCGGGCCAGGGGTTGCTTTCTTT	CASSQDVGPGVAFF
TRBJ1-5	TRBV12-3/TRBV12-4	-	-	TGTGCCAGCAGTTTAGTCGTTAATCAGCCCCAGCATTTT	CASSLVVNQPQHF
TRBJ2-1	TRBV5-1	-	few	TGCGCCAGCAGCTTGGCCTATCAGCCCTACAATGAGCAGTTCTTC	CASSLAYQPYNEQFF
TRBJ1-2	TRBV6-1	-	-	TGTGCCAGCAGAGTCAATAGAGGCCAGACTTCAATCTATGGCTACACCTTC	CASRVNRGQTSIYGYTF
TRBJ2-7	TRBV4-3	-	-	TGCGCCAGCAGCCAAGAGTATGTAGGGCGGAGGGAGCAGTACTTC	CASSQEYVGRREQYF
TRBJ1-4	TRBV20-1	-	few	TGCAGTGCTAGTAGGACCCCCGGGACAAGGAATGGAAAACTGTTTTTT	CSASRTPGTRNGKLFF
TRBJ1-4	TRBV7-9	-	few	TGTGCCAGCAGCTTCTTTCTAACCGGGGCTAATGAAAAACTGTTTTTT	CASSFFLTGANEKLFF
TRBJ2-5	TRBV29-1	TRBD2	once	TGCAGCGCCCGACCGCGGGGGGTTCAAGAGACCCAGTACTTC	CSARPRGVQETQYF
TRBJ1-4	TRBV12-3/TRBV12-4	TRBD1	-	TGTGCCAGCAGTTTAAGGGACAGCTCTAGAGGAAAACTGTTTTTT	CASSLRDSSRGKLFF
TRBJ1-6	TRBV6-5	-	-	TGTGCCAGCAGTTATAATGCGGAATTACCCCTCCACTTT	CASSYNAELPLHF
TRBJ2-2	TRBV7-9	-	-	TGTGCCAGCAGCTTAGAACCCCCAGGGAACACCGGGGAGCTGTTTTTT	CASSLEPPGNTGELFF
TRBJ2-1	TRBV5-6	TRBD1	-	TGTGCCAGCAGCTTGGCCTTGGGACAGCTAGCCAATGAGCAGTTCTTC	CASSLALGQLANEQFF
TRBJ1-4	TRBV4-1	TRBD1	-	TGCGCCAGCAGTCCGCATGGGGCAGGGGGGGAAAAACTGTTTTTT	CASSPHGAGGEKLFF
TRBJ2-3	TRBV6-2/TRBV6-3	-	-	TGTGCCAGCAGTCTACGGACTTCGCTAGCTGGGGAGGATACGCAGTATTTT	CASSLRTSLAGEDTQYF
TRBJ2-1	TRBV5-6	-	few	TGTGCCAGCAGCTTCGGACTAAGGGACGGGTTCTTC	CASSFGLRDGFF
TRBJ2-1	TRBV20-1	TRBD1	once	TGCAGTGGGGACAGGGGGAGGGCCAATGAGCAGTTCTTC	CSGDRGRANEQFF
TRBJ2-7	TRBV10-3	-	-	TGTGCCATCAGAGGAGAGAGCAGGTACTACGAGCAGTACTTC	CAIRGESRYYEQYF
TRBJ2-7	TRBV11-1	-	-	TGTGCCAGCAGCTCGACACCCTACTACGAGCAGTACTTC	CASSSTPYYEQYF
TRBJ1-2	TRBV6-6	-	once	TGTGCCAGCAGTTACAGGGCGGGTGAGGACTATGGCTACACCTTC	CASSYRAGEDYGYTF
TRBJ2-6	TRBV25-1	-	few	TGTGCCAGCAGTGAATTTGGCGGTAACTCTGGGGCCAACGTCCTGACTTTC	CASSEFGGNSGANVLTF
TRBJ1-2	TRBV29-1	-	-	TGCAGCGTAGCCGGGACGGCCTATGGCTACACCTTC	CSVAGTAYGYTF
TRBJ2-5	TRBV20-1	-	few	TGCAGTGCTTCCGGGCCGCCTTTGGAGACCCAGTACTTC	CSASGPPLETQYF
TRBJ2-4	TRBV2	-	-	TGTGCCAGCAGTTATGACCGTTCGGCGAGAAACATTCAGTACTTC	CASSYDRSARNIQYF
TRBJ2-5	TRBV10-3	TRBD2	many	TGTGCCATCAGTGAGTCTGCGGGGGGAAGGAGGGTGCAAGAGACCCAGTACTTC	CAISESAGGRRVQETQYF
TRBJ1-1	TRBV7-2	-	few	TGTGCCAGCAGCCACCGCGGGGGGCGAATACCTGAAGCTTTCTTT	CASSHRGGRIPEAFF
TRBJ2-3	TRBV20-1	TRBD2	-	TGCAGTGCTTTACTAGCGGGGGGGCAAGCAACAGATACGCAGTATTTT	CSALLAGGQATDTQYF
TRBJ1-2	TRBV2	-	few	TGTGCCAGCAGTGTGCGGCAGAACCCCTTACAATATGGCTACACCTTC	CASSVRQNPLQYGYTF
TRBJ2-7	TRBV5-1	TRBD2	many	TGCGCCAGCAGATGGGGGACTACGGGGCCCTACGAGCAGTACTTC	CASRWGTTGPYEQYF
TRBJ2-3	TRBV29-1	-	few	TGCAGCGCATCATTCAGGGGGAGGGGAGATACGCAGTATTTT	CSASFRGRGDTQYF
TRBJ2-7	TRBV29-1	-	once	TGCAGCGTTGCGGGACTGGGAGAGCAGTACTTC	CSVAGLGEQYF
TRBJ1-1	TRBV4-2	TRBD1	-	TGTGCCAGCAGCCAAACAGGGGGCGGTCCTCTCTTT	CASSQTGGGPLF